Listed here are 22 T cell receptor beta chains from one sample, sequenced in a study of Ad26.COV2.S vaccination and SARS-CoV-2 variants. Treatment given: approximately 18 received Ad26.COV2.S at low or high dose, single or two shots; 5 received placebo; per-sample allocation not given. The study sampled participants on day 63 after the first vaccine or placebo injection. Profiled with immunoSEQ multiplex PCR; TCRdb holds only in-frame clones, not every one. The sample has about 480,000 clones, 87% seen once. Sequenced here: peripheral blood, sampled in a trial of Ad26.COV2.S vaccine versus placebo. The receptor set was obtained from a person aged 18 to 65 who received the Ad26.COV2.S COVID-19 vaccine or a placebo.

This chain links TRBV5-8 with TRBJ1-5; the D gene is possibly TRBD1 (6 bases). The germline gives CDR1 SGHTS, CDR2 YDEGEE. V lost 0 bases to trimming and J lost 2 bases, with 18 bases between them. This CDR3 is 18 amino acids long. CDR3 region: CASSLDVGGRGGNQPQHF. DNA for the CDR3: TGTGCCAGCAGCTTGGATGTCGGGGGGCGAGGTGGCAATCAGCCCCAGCATTTT.

V usage is TRBV13 and J usage is TRBJ2-1, with D unclear. CDR1 and CDR2 from the germline V gene are PRHDT and FYEKMQ (reference sequence). The length of the CDR3 is 12 residues. The germline V and J ends were trimmed by 0 bases and 7 bases, with 4 bases remaining between them. The CDR3 is CASSLGWNEQFF. CDR3 bases: TGTGCCAGCAGCTTAGGGTGGAATGAGCAGTTCTTC. Looking up the rest from reference TRBV13 and TRBJ2-1 gives the full variable domain: AAGVIQSPRHLIKEKRETATLKCYPIPRHDTVYWYQQGPGQDPQFLISFYEKMQSDKGSIPDRFSAQQFSDYHSELNMSSLELGDSALYFCASSLGWNEQFFGPGTRLTVL.

This clone turned up a few times. The V call is TRBV3-1 (or the pseudogene TRBV3-2), the J call TRBJ2-1; D perhaps matches TRBD2 (5 bases). V dropped 4 bases and J dropped 9 bases, with 7 bases sitting between them. The germline gives CDR1 LGHDT, CDR2 YNNKEL (reference sequence). CDR3 length equals 11 residues. The CDR3 nucleotides read TGTGCCAGCAGCCTAGCGACTGAGCAGTTCTTC. Protein: CASSLATEQFF.

The rearrangement links TRBV6-5 to TRBJ1-1; D is unresolved. Trimming stripped 7 bases from V and 8 bases from J, with 14 bases between. CDR3 length: 12 residues. Germline V CDR1 and CDR2: MNHEY, SVGAGI. Written as DNA, the CDR3 is TGTGCCAGCACCCCCCCAGCTCCGGAAGCTTTCTTT. It specifies CASTPPAPEAFF.

The V call is TRBV2, the J call TRBJ1-5; D possibly corresponds to TRBD1 (6 bases). V lost 3 bases to trimming and J lost 5 bases, with 17 bases between them. The CDR3 totals 16 residues. Germline assignment: CDR1 SNHLY and CDR2 FYNNEI. The CDR3: CASSEGGRRGYQPQHF. In nucleotides, the CDR3 is TGTGCCAGCAGTGAGGGGGGGCGCAGAGGGTATCAGCCCCAGCATTTT. Full variable domain (missing parts from reference TRBV2 and TRBJ1-5): EPEVTQTPSHQVTQMGQEVILRCVPISNHLYFYWYRQILGQKVEFLVSFYNNEISEKSEIFDDQFSVERPDGSNFTLKIRSTKLEDSAMYFCASSEGGRRGYQPQHFGDGTRLSIL.

The J gene is TRBJ2-7, the V gene TRBV3-1 (or the pseudogene TRBV3-2); possibly TRBD2 for D (5 bases). With 1 base removed from V and 2 bases from J, the gap between germline ends came to 12 bases. This CDR3 contains 15 residues. Germline CDR1 is LGHDT and CDR2 is YNNKEL (reference sequence). CDR3 nucleotide sequence: TGTGCCAGCAGCCAAGCGGACTTCTGCACCTACGAGCAGTACTTC. This gives the protein CASSQADFCTYEQYF.

DNA for the CDR3: TGTGCCAGCAGTTTATCTCGTATGACAGAGAGGCATGGCTACACCTTC. This translates into CASSLSRMTERHGYTF. The chain combines TRBV28 with TRBJ1-2; possibly TRBD1 for D (5 bases). V lost 1 base to trimming and J lost 6 bases, with 18 bases between them. The CDR3 consists of 16 residues. Germline assignment: CDR1 MDHEN and CDR2 SYDVKM.

The chain is built from TRBV19 and TRBJ2-4, with D perhaps matching TRBD2 (6 bases). Germline assignment: CDR1 LNHDA and CDR2 SQIVND (reference sequence). The CDR3 is made up of 12 amino acids. V dropped 5 bases and J dropped 8 bases, with 10 bases sitting between them. The chain's CDR3 is CASSPTSDIQYF. CDR3 coding DNA: TGTGCCAGTAGTCCGACTAGTGACATTCAGTACTTC.

The sample holds one count of this clone. The CDR3 coding sequence is TGTGCCAGCTCACCTACAGGGGGCAACGGCGAGCAGTACTTC. Its protein is CASSPTGGNGEQYF. The chain has TRBV18 and TRBJ2-7; 9 bases are a match to TRBD1. Germline V gene data show CDR1 as KGHSH and CDR2 as LQKENI. There are 14 residues in the CDR3. The ends lost 3 bases at V and 6 bases at J; junction bases unmatched: 6. Full variable domain (missing parts from reference TRBV18 and TRBJ2-7): NAGVMQNPRHLVRRRGQEARLRCSPMKGHSHVYWYRQLPEEGLKFMVYLQKENIIDESGMPKERFSAEFPKEGPSILRIQQVVRGDSAAYFCASSPTGGNGEQYFGPGTRLTVT.

This clone was counted a few times. The J gene is TRBJ2-1, the V gene TRBV15, with 7 bases aligning to TRBD2. CDR1 is LNHNV, CDR2 YYDKDF, per germline (reference sequence). The CDR3 has 17 amino acids. Germline trimming cut 0 bases from V and 7 bases from J; bases unmatched to any gene: 12. CDR3 coding DNA: TGTGCCACCAGCAGAGATGGGAGCGGGAACCCGATTAATGAGCAGTTCTTC. Protein product: CATSRDGSGNPINEQFF.

The chain is built from TRBV5-1 and TRBJ2-3; D not certain. Deletions cut 4 bases from V and 0 bases from J, with 15 bases between. The CDR3 has 16 residues. In germline, CDR1 is SGHRS, CDR2 YFSETQ. CDR3 sequence reads: CASSARTATSTDTQYF. CDR3 coding DNA: TGCGCCAGCAGCGCGAGGACGGCCACTAGCACAGATACGCAGTATTTT.

The chain couples TRBV7-2 to TRBJ2-7, with 7 bases matching TRBD2. V gave up 5 bases and J gave up 3 bases; unmatched junction bases: 10. The CDR3 is 15 residues long. Per the germline V gene, CDR1 is SGHTA and CDR2 is FQGNSA. This CDR3 reads CASSLQGTKVYEQYF. The CDR3 DNA is TGTGCCAGCAGCCTCCAAGGGACTAAGGTCTACGAGCAGTACTTC.

This chain connects TRBV6-1 to TRBJ2-6; 8 nucleotides agree with TRBD2. Trimming cost V 4 bases and J 2 bases; bases outside gene matches: 10. The CDR3 runs 18 residues. Germline CDR1 and CDR2: MNHNS and SASEGT. CDR3 residues: CASSVRVAGSAGANVLTF. The CDR3, as DNA: TGTGCCAGCAGTGTCCGGGTAGCGGGATCCGCTGGGGCCAACGTCCTGACTTTC.

V usage is TRBV2 and J usage is TRBJ2-7, with 11 bases fitting TRBD2. The V gene's germline CDR1 is SNHLY and CDR2 FYNNEI. CDR3 size: 15 residues. The ends lost 5 bases at V and 2 bases at J; junction bases unmatched: 5. The CDR3 reads CASSPGTSGTYEQYF. In DNA form, the CDR3 reads TGTGCCAGCAGTCCCGGGACTAGCGGAACCTACGAGCAGTACTTC.

The chain combines TRBV24-1 with TRBJ2-1; 8 nucleotides align to TRBD1. This CDR3 has 13 amino acids. The V gene's germline CDR1 is KGHDR and CDR2 SFDVKD. Trimming removed 5 bases from V and 8 bases from J; junction bases left unmatched: 4. As DNA, the CDR3 is TGTGCCACCAGTGCCCCGGACAGGGATGAGCAGTTCTTC. Amino acid sequence: CATSAPDRDEQFF.

The chain carries TRBV4-1 and TRBJ1-1; possible D gene TRBD1, 6 bases. This CDR3 spans 15 amino acids. The ends were cut back, 2 bases at V and 3 bases at J, with 13 bases in the middle. CDR1 is MGHRA, CDR2 YSYEKL, per germline. DNA for the CDR3: TGCGCCAGCAGCCAACAAAGGACAGACTACACTGAAGCTTTCTTT. It codes for CASSQQRTDYTEAFF.

This rearrangement joins TRBV27 to TRBJ2-1; 8 nucleotides align to TRBD1. The V gene end was trimmed by 3 bases and the J gene end by 0 bases; junction bases not matched to a gene: 1. Germline loops: CDR1 MNHEY, CDR2 SMNVEV (reference sequence). CDR3 length: 15 residues. CDR3 in DNA: TGTGCCAGCAGTTTCGACAGGGGCTCCTACAATGAGCAGTTCTTC. Residues: CASSFDRGSYNEQFF.

This clone was recorded only once. The chain carries TRBV24-1 and TRBJ2-1; 7 bases fit TRBD1. Trimming cost V 3 bases and J 7 bases; bases outside gene matches: 8. Looked up from germline, CDR1 is KGHDR and CDR2 is SFDVKD. The CDR3 runs 15 residues. The CDR3 nucleotides are TGTGCCACCAGTGATCTAGGGACAGATAATAATGAGCAGTTCTTC. Its translation: CATSDLGTDNNEQFF.

The CDR3 DNA follows: TGTGCCAGCAGCTTCCGACTAGCGGGAGGGCCCGAGAACACCGGGGAGCTGTTTTTT. It encodes CASSFRLAGGPENTGELFF. The V call is TRBV7-9, the J call TRBJ2-2, with TRBD2 matching over 14 bases. The J segment lost 1 base and the V segment lost 3 bases, leaving 7 bases of the junction unmatched. This CDR3 region has 19 residues. Germline assignment: CDR1 SEHNR and CDR2 FQNEAQ (reference sequence). Full variable domain (rest looked up from reference TRBV7-9 and TRBJ2-2): DTGVSQNPRHKITKRGQNVTFRCDPISEHNRLYWYRQTLGQGPEFLTYFQNEAQLEKSRLLSDRFSAERPKGSFSTLEIQRTEQGDSAMYLCASSFRLAGGPENTGELFFGEGSRLTVL.

The CDR3 protein is CATSGGDRGPYNEQFF. CDR3 nucleotide sequence: TGTGCCACCAGTGGGGGGGACAGGGGGCCCTACAATGAGCAGTTCTTC. The chain uses TRBV24-1 and TRBJ2-1, with 12 positions matching TRBD1. This CDR3 spans 16 amino acids. The junction had 3 bases not matched to a gene; V was cut back by 5 bases and J by 2 bases. Germline V gene lookup returns CDR1 KGHDR and CDR2 SFDVKD.

The genes are TRBV19 and TRBJ1-6; possible D gene TRBD1, 6 bases. Germline V CDR1 and CDR2: LNHDA, SQIVND (reference sequence). V was pared by 6 bases and J by 10 bases, with 19 bases between. The CDR3 spans 15 residues. The CDR3 nucleotides are TGTGCCAGTAGAAGCGCAGGGGCTCGGCAATCACCCCTCCACTTT. Amino acids: CASRSAGARQSPLHF.

The chain joins TRBV30 to TRBJ1-2; possibly TRBD1 for D (5 bases). CDR3 length equals 12 residues. V gave up 1 base and J gave up 8 bases, with 11 bases separating them. CDR1 GTSNPN and CDR2 SVGIG come from the germline V gene (reference sequence). The CDR3 spells CAWSAQGVGYTF. The DNA for the CDR3 is TGTGCCTGGAGTGCGCAGGGTGTAGGCTACACCTTC.